The rows below give T cell receptor beta chains drawn from one sample of a study of shared clonotypes between healthy human individuals. Profiled with immunoSEQ multiplex PCR; TCRdb holds only in-frame clones, not every one. This table has roughly 2.2 million clones, 92% appearing once. Sequences were obtained from naive CD4+ T cells from PBMCs. The receptors here all came from a man between 18 and 29 years old in good health. Some clones in this sample may be carry-over from other donors' samples. Both conserved end residues are part of each CDR3. A D gene is named only where the DNA matches it firmly. Clone size appears in some rows only: once, few, many, or a class for an expanded clone.

size	J	D	V	DNA	CDR3
NA	TRBJ2-7	TRBD1	TRBV5-1	TGCGCCAGCAGCCCCGGACAGGGGGCTTTTTACGAGCAGTACTTC	CASSPGQGAFYEQYF
once	TRBJ2-7	TRBD2	TRBV7-2	TGTGCCAGCAGCTTAGGCTTGGCTAGCGGGAGGGTATCCTACGAGCAGTACTTC	CASSLGLASGRVSYEQYF
NA	TRBJ2-5	TRBD1	TRBV6-1	TGTGCCAGCGGAAAACTAGGACAGGGCCGGGAGACCCAGTACTTC	CASGKLGQGRETQYF
NA	TRBJ1-4	NA	TRBV5-1	TGCGCCAGCAGCCAGCAGGGACTGACCCTTAATGAAAAACTGTTTTTT	CASSQQGLTLNEKLFF
NA	TRBJ2-5	NA	TRBV30	TGTGCCTGGAGTGTCGGTGGGATCCAAGAGACCCAGTACTTC	CAWSVGGIQETQYF
NA	TRBJ1-1	NA	TRBV18	TGTGCCAGCTCACCACAATTCCAGGGCACTGAAGCTTTCTTT	CASSPQFQGTEAFF
NA	TRBJ1-4	NA	TRBV5-6	TGTGCCAGCAGCTTGGGGAGTGGTGAAAAACTGTTTTTT	CASSLGSGEKLFF
NA	TRBJ2-7	NA	TRBV7-2	TGTGCCAGCAGCCAAAGGGGGGCGGGATACGAGCAGTACTTC	CASSQRGAGYEQYF
NA	TRBJ2-7	TRBD1	TRBV18	TGTGCCAGCTCATCGACCGGGACAGGGGGTAGCGAGCAGTACTTC	CASSSTGTGGSEQYF
NA	TRBJ2-2	TRBD1	TRBV7-3	TGTGCCAGCAGCTCACAGGGGTTCAGGAACACCGGGGAGCTGTTTTTT	CASSSQGFRNTGELFF
NA	TRBJ2-3	NA	TRBV2	TGTGCCAGCAGTGCTGGCAGCACAGATACGCAGTATTTT	CASSAGSTDTQYF
NA	TRBJ1-1	NA	TRBV28	TGTGCCAGCAGTTTGTACACGGATCCTTTCTTT	CASSLYTDPFF
once	TRBJ2-5	TRBD2	TRBV30	TGTGCCTGGAGTGGTTCCACGCTAGCGGTTCAAGAGACCCAGTACTTC	CAWSGSTLAVQETQYF
NA	TRBJ2-1	TRBD2	TRBV11-2	TGTGCCAGCAGCTTAGCTACTAGCGGGAGGGCGGAGCAGTTCTTC	CASSLATSGRAEQFF
NA	TRBJ2-3	NA	TRBV29-1	TGCAGCGTTGCGAGCCCGGTTACAGATACGCAGTATTTT	CSVASPVTDTQYF
NA	TRBJ2-3	NA	TRBV6-1	TGTGCCAGCAGTGACCCCGGACTAAGCACAGATACGCAGTATTTT	CASSDPGLSTDTQYF
NA	TRBJ2-2	TRBD2	TRBV11-2	TGTGCCAGCAGCACCCCCCAAGCGGGGCTTAACACCGGGGAGCTGTTTTTT	CASSTPQAGLNTGELFF
NA	TRBJ1-6	NA	TRBV28	TGTGCCAGCAGTTTAATCGGGAGGAATTCACCCCTCCACTTT	CASSLIGRNSPLHF
NA	TRBJ1-5	TRBD1	TRBV2	TGTGCCAGCAGTCCGGAACAGGGGATTCAGCCCCAGCATTTT	CASSPEQGIQPQHF
NA	TRBJ1-3	NA	TRBV28	TGTGCCAGCAGTTTAAGGTTGGGGGCATCGGGAAACACCATATATTTT	CASSLRLGASGNTIYF
once	TRBJ1-2	NA	TRBV30	TGTGCCTGGGGGACAACCCCCGGTGGTGGCTACACCTTC	CAWGTTPGGGYTF
NA	TRBJ2-7	NA	TRBV30	TGTGCCTGGAGTGTACTGCTAGACGAGCAGTACTTC	CAWSVLLDEQYF
NA	TRBJ1-1	NA	TRBV30	TGTGCCTGGAGTGTTAGTTCAAACACTGAAGCTTTCTTT	CAWSVSSNTEAFF
NA	TRBJ2-3	NA	TRBV28	TGTGCCAGCAGCACCGCCGCAGGCACAGATACGCAGTATTTT	CASSTAAGTDTQYF
NA	TRBJ2-7	NA	TRBV2	TGTGCCAGCAGTGAAAGGTCTACCGGGGCCTACGAGCAGTACTTC	CASSERSTGAYEQYF
NA	TRBJ2-7	NA	TRBV6-6	TGTGCCAGCAGCCCGCCCCGGGACCAATTCGTCGAGCAGTACTTC	CASSPPRDQFVEQYF
once	TRBJ2-1	TRBD2	TRBV5-1	TGCGCCAGCACCAACGCCGGGACTAGCGGGACGAATGAGCAGTTCTTC	CASTNAGTSGTNEQFF
NA	TRBJ2-1	NA	TRBV5-1	TGCGCCAGCAGCTGGGCAGCCTCCTACAATGAGCAGTTCTTC	CASSWAASYNEQFF